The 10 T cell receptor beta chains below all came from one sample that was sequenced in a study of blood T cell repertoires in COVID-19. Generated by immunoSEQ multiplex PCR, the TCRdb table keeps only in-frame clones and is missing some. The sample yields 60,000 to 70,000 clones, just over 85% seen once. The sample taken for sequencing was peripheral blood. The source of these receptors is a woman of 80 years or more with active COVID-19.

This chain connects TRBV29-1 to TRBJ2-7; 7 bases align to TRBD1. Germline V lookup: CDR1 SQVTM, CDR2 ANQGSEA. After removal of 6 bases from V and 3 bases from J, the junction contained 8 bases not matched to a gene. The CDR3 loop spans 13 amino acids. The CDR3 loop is CSVTRTGGYEQYF. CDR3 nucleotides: TGCAGCGTCACTAGGACAGGAGGCTACGAGCAGTACTTC.

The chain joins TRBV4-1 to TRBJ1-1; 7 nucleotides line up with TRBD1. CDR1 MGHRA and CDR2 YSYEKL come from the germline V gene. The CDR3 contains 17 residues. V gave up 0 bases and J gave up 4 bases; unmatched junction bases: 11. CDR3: CASSQEPWARGSTEAFF. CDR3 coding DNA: TGCGCCAGCAGCCAAGAGCCGTGGGCCAGGGGGTCCACTGAAGCTTTCTTT.

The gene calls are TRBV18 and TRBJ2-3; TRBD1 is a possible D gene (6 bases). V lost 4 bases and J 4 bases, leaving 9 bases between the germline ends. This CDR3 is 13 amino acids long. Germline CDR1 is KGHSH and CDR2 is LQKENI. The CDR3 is CASSRDIPDTQYF. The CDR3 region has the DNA TGTGCCAGCTCACGGGACATCCCAGATACGCAGTATTTT. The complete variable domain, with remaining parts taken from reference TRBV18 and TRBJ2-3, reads NAGVMQNPRHLVRRRGQEARLRCSPMKGHSHVYWYRQLPEEGLKFMVYLQKENIIDESGMPKERFSAEFPKEGPSILRIQQVVRGDSAAYFCASSRDIPDTQYFGPGTRLTVL.

CDR3 region: CASSLGATWEQYF. CDR3 DNA: TGCGCCAGCAGCTTGGGGGCTACGTGGGAGCAGTACTTC. The chain has TRBV5-1 and TRBJ2-7; the D is unclear. The germline V gene encodes CDR1 SGHRS and CDR2 YFSETQ. CDR3 length: 13 residues. V shed 0 bases and J shed 7 bases, with 11 bases lying between them.

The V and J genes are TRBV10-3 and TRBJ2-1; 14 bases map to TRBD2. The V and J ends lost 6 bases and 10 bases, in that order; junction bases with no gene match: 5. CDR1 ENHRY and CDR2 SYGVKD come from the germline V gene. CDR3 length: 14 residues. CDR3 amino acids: CAIRVGLAGEEQFF. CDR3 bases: TGTGCCATCAGGGTGGGACTAGCGGGGGAAGAGCAGTTCTTC.

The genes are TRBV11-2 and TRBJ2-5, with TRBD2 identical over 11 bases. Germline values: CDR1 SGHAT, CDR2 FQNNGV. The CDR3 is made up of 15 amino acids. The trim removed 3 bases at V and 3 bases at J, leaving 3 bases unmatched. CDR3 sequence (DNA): TGTGCCAGCAGCTTTGGTAGCGGGGGGGAAGAGACCCAGTACTTC. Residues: CASSFGSGGEETQYF.

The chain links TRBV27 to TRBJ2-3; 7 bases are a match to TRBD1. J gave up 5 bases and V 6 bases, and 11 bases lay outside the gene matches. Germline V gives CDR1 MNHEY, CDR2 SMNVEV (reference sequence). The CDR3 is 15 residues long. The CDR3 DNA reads TGTGCCAGCAGCCTCGACAGGGTGGGTGGAGATACGCAGTATTTT. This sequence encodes CASSLDRVGGDTQYF.

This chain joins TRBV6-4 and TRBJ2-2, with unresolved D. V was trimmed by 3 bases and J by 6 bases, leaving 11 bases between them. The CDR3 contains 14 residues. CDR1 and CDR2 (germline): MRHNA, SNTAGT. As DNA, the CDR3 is TGTGCCAGCAGTGAGGTGGCTTCTCCCGGGGAGCTGTTTTTT. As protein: CASSEVASPGELFF.

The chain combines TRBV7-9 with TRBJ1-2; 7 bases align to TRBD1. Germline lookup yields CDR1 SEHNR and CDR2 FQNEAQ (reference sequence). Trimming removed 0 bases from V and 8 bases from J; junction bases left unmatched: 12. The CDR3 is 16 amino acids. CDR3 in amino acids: CASSLALQTGSGGYTF. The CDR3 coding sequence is TGTGCCAGCAGCTTAGCGCTCCAGACAGGGTCGGGGGGCTACACCTTC.

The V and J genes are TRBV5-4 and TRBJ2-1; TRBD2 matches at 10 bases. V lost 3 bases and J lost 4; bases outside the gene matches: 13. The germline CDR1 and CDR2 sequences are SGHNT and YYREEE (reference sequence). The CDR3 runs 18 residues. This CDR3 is CASSSPTRTSGLYNEQFF. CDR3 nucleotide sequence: TGTGCCAGCAGCTCACCAACGAGGACTAGCGGACTATACAATGAGCAGTTCTTC.